Below, 10 T cell receptor beta chains from the same sample are listed, as sequenced in a study of metastatic and nonmetastatic thyroid tumors. TCRdb re-clonotyped the PCR reads through MiXCR. The table shows 91,000 or so clones, with roughly 13% occurring only once. Before thyroid surgery, none of the patients had received any treatment. Sequencing was performed on blood. Every receptor here comes from a female donor with papillary thyroid cancer or a benign thyroid nodule (not recorded which). Some clones in this sample may be carry-over from other donors' samples.

The CDR3 here is CASSQGTVSGKLFF. CDR3 nucleotide sequence: TGTGCCAGCAGTCAAGGGACAGTCTCCGGAAAACTGTTTTTT. The chain links TRBV6-1 to TRBJ1-4; TRBD1 matches at 7 bases. V shed 5 bases and J 10 bases; nucleotides not matched to a gene: 10. CDR3 length: 14 residues. Germline V gives CDR1 MNHNS, CDR2 SASEGT.

In its sample, this clone was seen once. The chain employs TRBV20-1 and TRBJ2-7, with 12 bases identical to TRBD2. CDR3 size: 14 residues. Germline loops: CDR1 DFQATT, CDR2 SNEGSKA (reference sequence). V gave up 4 bases and J gave up 3 bases; unmatched junction bases: 4. The CDR3 DNA reads TGCAGTGCTACACTAGCGGGAGGTTTCTACGAGCAGTACTTC. This encodes CSATLAGGFYEQYF.

This clone appeared many times. This chain uses TRBV7-3 with TRBJ2-1; no definite D call. Germline V gene data show CDR1 as SGHTA and CDR2 as FQGTGA. The CDR3 sequence is 13 residues long. V gave up 0 bases and J gave up 4 bases, with 4 bases separating them. CDR3 coding DNA: TGTGCCAGCAGCTTAACGGTTTACAATGAGCAGTTCTTC. This sequence encodes CASSLTVYNEQFF. The complete variable domain, with remaining parts taken from reference TRBV7-3 and TRBJ2-1, reads GAGVSQTPSNKVTEKGKYVELRCDPISGHTALYWYRQSLGQGPEFLIYFQGTGAADDSGLPNDRFFAVRPEGSVSTLKIQRTERGDSAVYLCASSLTVYNEQFFGPGTRLTVL.

This clone was seen at least ten times. The V gene is TRBV6-2 or TRBV6-3, the J gene TRBJ2-5; possibly TRBD2 for D (6 bases). Trimming left V 7 bases short and J 5 bases short, with 17 bases between. CDR1 MNHEY and CDR2 SVGEGT come from the germline V gene. This CDR3 has 14 amino acids. CDR3 residues: CASKFRVGGETQYF. As DNA, the CDR3 is TGTGCCAGCAAATTCCGGGTTGGAGGGGAGACCCAGTACTTC.

This clone was counted many times. The DNA of the CDR3 is TGTGCCAGTACCAGCTCGGGTAATTCACCCCTCCACTTT. Protein sequence: CASTSSGNSPLHF. J is TRBJ1-6 and V is TRBV19; no reliable D call. V lost 7 bases, J lost 6 bases, and 10 bases lay in between. The germline V gene has CDR1 LNHDA and CDR2 SQIVND (reference sequence). The CDR3 has 13 amino acids.

Comments on this clone: Compared with germline, one end of the junction differs, possibly owing to a read error. V is TRBV11-2 and J is TRBJ1-6, with D tentatively TRBD1 (6 bases). The CDR3 is 15 amino acids. In germline, CDR1 is SGHAT, CDR2 FQNNGV. DNA for the CDR3: TGTGCCAGCAGCCGCGAGGGGGATCGTAATTCACCCCTCCGCTTT. This translates into CASSREGDRNSPLRF.

This clone has a count of ten or more. The chain carries TRBV28 and TRBJ2-5; D gene unclear. CDR1 and CDR2 (germline): MDHEN, SYDVKM. V lost 6 bases and J 4 bases, leaving 18 bases between the germline ends. This CDR3 has 15 residues. The CDR3 spells CASSSSRPSLETQYF. CDR3 in DNA: TGTGCCAGCAGCTCCTCCCGACCTTCTTTAGAGACCCAGTACTTC.

The sample holds many counts of this clone. The gene calls are TRBV19 and TRBJ1-1; D unresolved. The CDR3 contains 14 residues. V lost 6 bases and J 3 bases, leaving 14 bases between the germline ends. Per germline, CDR1 LNHDA and CDR2 SQIVND (reference sequence). The CDR3 bases are TGTGCCAGTAGAAAGGCTCTCCTAGACACTGAAGCTTTCTTT. It encodes CASRKALLDTEAFF.

This clone was recorded many times. The chain joins TRBV11-2 to TRBJ2-4; tentatively, D is TRBD2 (6 bases). Per the germline V gene, CDR1 is SGHAT and CDR2 is FQNNGV. The CDR3 contains 13 residues. V shed 7 bases and J shed 9 bases, with 16 bases lying between them. CDR3 sequence: CASNRDWDGIQYF. DNA for the CDR3: TGTGCCAGCAACCGGGACTGGGATGGCATTCAGTACTTC.

V usage is TRBV19 and J usage is TRBJ1-1, with D maybe TRBD1 (5 bases). From germline, CDR1 is LNHDA and CDR2 SQIVND (reference sequence). Trimming stripped 2 bases from V and 0 bases from J, with 19 bases between. The CDR3 totals 18 residues. CDR3 residues: CASSIFHGTGAVNTEAFF. CDR3 bases: TGTGCCAGTAGTATATTTCATGGCACCGGGGCAGTGAACACTGAAGCTTTCTTT.